Below, 22 T cell receptor beta chains from the same sample are listed, as sequenced in a study of blood T cell repertoires in COVID-19. Sequencing was performed with immunoSEQ multiplex PCR; in TCRdb, only in-frame clones are kept and a portion is missing. This table holds about 150,000 clones, approximately 87% found once. The sample taken for sequencing was peripheral blood. The receptors here all came from a woman between 65 and 79 years old with acute or convalescent COVID-19.

This clone was seen more than once but under ten times. The chain combines TRBV3-1 (or the pseudogene TRBV3-2) with TRBJ1-2; TRBD1 might be the D (5 bases). Germline V gene sequence: CDR1 LGHDT, CDR2 YNNKEL (reference sequence). The CDR3 runs to 14 residues. V lost 1 base and J lost 8, with 14 bases in between. CDR3 in amino acids: CASSQAAGPLGYTF. The CDR3 bases are TGTGCCAGCAGCCAAGCCGCAGGGCCCTTGGGCTACACCTTC.

The chain combines TRBV14 with TRBJ2-1, with 13 positions matching TRBD2. Trimming at V came to 1 base and at J to 10 bases, leaving 7 bases not matched to a gene. The CDR3 extends over 16 amino acids. CDR1 is SGHDN, CDR2 FVKESK, per germline. The CDR3 DNA follows: TGTGCCAGCAGCCAAGGGACTAGCGGGAGACGAGGGGAGCAGTTCTTC. Its translation: CASSQGTSGRRGEQFF.

V and J are TRBV29-1 and TRBJ2-1; D uncertain. Trimming pared 0 bases from V and 5 bases from J, leaving 8 bases between. Germline-derived CDR1 and CDR2 are SQVTM and ANQGSEA. The CDR3 consists of 13 residues. CDR3 DNA sequence: TGCAGCGTTGAAGATCGTTTTAACAATGAGCAGTTCTTC. Amino acid sequence: CSVEDRFNNEQFF.

This chain uses TRBV30 with TRBJ1-6; 10 bases match TRBD1. Germline values: CDR1 GTSNPN, CDR2 SVGIG (reference sequence). CDR3 length: 14 amino acids. V shed 3 bases and J 10 bases; nucleotides not matched to a gene: 6. CDR3 in amino acids: CAWSRQGADSPLHF. DNA of the CDR3: TGTGCCTGGAGCCGACAGGGGGCAGACTCACCCCTCCACTTT. Supplemented by reference TRBV30 and TRBJ1-6, the full variable domain reads SQTIHQWPATLVQPVGSPLSLECTVEGTSNPNLYWYRQAAGRGLQLLFYSVGIGQISSEVPQNLSASRPQDRQFILSSKKLLLSDSGFYLCAWSRQGADSPLHFGNGTRLTVT.

The V call is TRBV19, the J call TRBJ1-5, with D perhaps matching TRBD1 (6 bases). Germline V gives CDR1 LNHDA, CDR2 SQIVND (reference sequence). The V gene lost 7 bases and the J gene lost 7 bases, with 14 bases spanning the gap. CDR3 size: 13 residues. CDR3 region: CASTTQGGQPQHF. The CDR3 bases are TGTGCCAGTACCACACAGGGTGGACAGCCCCAGCATTTT.

This clone appeared once. CDR3 sequence reads: CASSFTGDEQFF. CDR3 coding DNA: TGTGCCAGCTCATTCACAGGGGACGAGCAGTTCTTC. The rearrangement joins TRBV18 to TRBJ2-1; 7 nucleotides align to TRBD1. V lost 5 bases and J lost 10; bases outside the gene matches: 5. The germline CDR1 and CDR2 sequences are KGHSH and LQKENI. The CDR3 extends over 12 amino acids.

This chain links TRBV3-1 (or the pseudogene TRBV3-2) with TRBJ2-7; TRBD1 matches 8 bases. This CDR3 comprises 15 residues. Germline V gene lookup returns CDR1 LGHDT and CDR2 YNNKEL (reference sequence). V was clipped by 2 bases and J by 3 bases; unmatched bases: 6. CDR3 region: CASSQRTGIRYEQYF. CDR3 bases: TGTGCCAGCAGCCAACGGACAGGGATTCGCTACGAGCAGTACTTC.

The gene calls are TRBV19 and TRBJ1-1; TRBD1 might be the D (5 bases). There are 17 residues in the CDR3. Per germline, CDR1 LNHDA and CDR2 SQIVND (reference sequence). Trimming cost V 4 bases and J 0 bases, with 18 bases left between them. The CDR3 reads CASSSGDLRAMNTEAFF. The CDR3 DNA follows: TGTGCCAGTAGTAGTGGGGATCTCAGGGCCATGAACACTGAAGCTTTCTTT.

The J gene is TRBJ1-5, the V gene TRBV28, with 7 bases matching TRBD1. V gave up 2 bases and J gave up 7 bases; unmatched junction bases: 5. This CDR3 comprises 14 residues. Germline assignment: CDR1 MDHEN and CDR2 SYDVKM. The CDR3, as DNA: TGTGCCAGCAGTTTAGAGGGGGCAGGACAGCCCCAGCATTTT. The encoded protein is CASSLEGAGQPQHF.

The genes are TRBV7-2 and TRBJ1-5, with TRBD1 as a possible D gene (6 bases). V shed 1 base and J shed 7 bases, with 8 bases lying between them. Per the germline V gene, CDR1 is SGHTA and CDR2 is FQGNSA. The CDR3 is 13 amino acids. In nucleotides, the CDR3 is TGTGCCAGCAGCTTAGACAGGGTGCAGCCCCAGCATTTT. Protein product: CASSLDRVQPQHF.

The chain carries TRBV19 and TRBJ1-1; 8 bases align to TRBD1. Germline CDR1 reads LNHDA; CDR2 reads SQIVND (reference sequence). V shed 6 bases, J shed 3 bases, and the junction held 3 bases outside the gene matches. This CDR3 is built from 13 residues. The CDR3 sequence is CASSLTGDTEAFF. CDR3 DNA: TGTGCCAGTAGCCTGACAGGGGACACTGAAGCTTTCTTT.

This clone showed up just once. V usage is TRBV9 and J usage is TRBJ2-5; TRBD2 aligns across 15 bases. There are 20 residues in the CDR3. The V gene end was trimmed by 0 bases and the J gene end by 3 bases; junction bases not matched to a gene: 12. CDR1 is SGDLS, CDR2 YYNGEE, per germline. The CDR3 reads CASSVVHAHGTSGGKETQYF. CDR3 coding DNA: TGTGCCAGCAGCGTAGTTCATGCACATGGGACTAGCGGGGGGAAAGAGACCCAGTACTTC.

The rearrangement uses TRBV6-5 and TRBJ2-3, with 8 nucleotides matching TRBD1. Unmatched junction bases numbered 1, after V lost 4 bases and J lost 1 base. Germline-derived CDR1 and CDR2 are MNHEY and SVGAGI. CDR3 length: 14 residues. This CDR3 reads CASSSTGGTDTQYF. The CDR3 nucleotides are TGTGCCAGCAGTTCGACAGGGGGCACAGATACGCAGTATTTT.

The gene calls are TRBV7-2 and TRBJ2-7; D is perhaps TRBD2 (6 bases). V was cut by 2 bases and J by 0 bases, with 17 bases left in between. Germline CDR1 is SGHTA and CDR2 is FQGNSA. The CDR3 is made up of 17 amino acids. DNA for the CDR3: TGTGCCAGCAGCTTAAAGTTTCAGCGGGCGACCTCCTACGAGCAGTACTTC. Its protein product is CASSLKFQRATSYEQYF. The entire variable domain, with the rest obtained from reference TRBV7-2 and TRBJ2-7, is as follows: GAGVSQSPSNKVTEKGKDVELRCDPISGHTALYWYRQSLGQGLEFLIYFQGNSAPDKSGLPSDRFSAERTGGSVSTLTIQRTQQEDSAVYLCASSLKFQRATSYEQYFGPGTRLTVT.

The chain combines TRBV6-1 with TRBJ2-3, with 10 bases lining up with TRBD2. CDR1 and CDR2 from the germline V gene are MNHNS and SASEGT. CDR3 length equals 14 residues. The V segment lost 3 bases and the J segment 4 bases; nucleotides outside the gene matches: 1. The CDR3 is CASSEGLASDTQYF. CDR3 sequence (DNA): TGTGCCAGCAGTGAGGGACTAGCGTCAGATACGCAGTATTTT.

This clone was detected only a few times. The J gene is TRBJ1-1, the V gene TRBV30; no firm D call. This CDR3 spans 15 amino acids. Trimming removed 2 bases from V and 1 base from J, with 14 bases in between. Germline assignment: CDR1 GTSNPN and CDR2 SVGIG (reference sequence). The CDR3 is CAWSPPGVGNTEAFF. The DNA of the CDR3 is TGTGCCTGGAGTCCCCCGGGAGTTGGGAACACTGAAGCTTTCTTT.

The chain carries TRBV12-3 or TRBV12-4 and TRBJ2-2; no clear D gene. V was cut by 3 bases and J by 3 bases, with 5 bases left in between. The CDR3 is 13 residues long. The CDR3 DNA is TGTGCCAGCAGTTTCGCAGACACCGGGGAGCTGTTTTTT. Encoded protein: CASSFADTGELFF.

Only a few counts were recorded for this clone. The rearrangement uses TRBV19 and TRBJ2-3, with 9 bases that match TRBD2. The CDR3 length is 21 residues. J lost 2 bases, V lost 0 bases, and 18 bases had no gene match. The germline V gene has CDR1 LNHDA and CDR2 SQIVND (reference sequence). The CDR3: CASSIDQRGGGAGPDTDTQYF. The DNA for the CDR3 is TGTGCCAGTAGTATAGATCAGCGCGGGGGGGGTGCTGGTCCAGACACAGATACGCAGTATTTT.

J is TRBJ2-6 and V is TRBV28, with 10 nucleotides matching TRBD1. The CDR3 runs to 17 residues. The junction had 3 bases not matched to a gene; V was cut back by 4 bases and J by 0 bases. The germline CDR1 and CDR2 sequences are MDHEN and SYDVKM. As DNA, the CDR3 is TGTGCCAGCAGTTCGGGGACAGGGGTCTCTGGGGCCAACGTCCTGACTTTC. Translated: CASSSGTGVSGANVLTF. The full variable domain, rest sourced from reference TRBV28 and TRBJ2-6, is DVKVTQSSRYLVKRTGEKVFLECVQDMDHENMFWYRQDPGLGLRLIYFSYDVKMKEKGDIPEGYSVSREKKERFSLILESASTNQTSMYLCASSSGTGVSGANVLTFGAGSRLTVL.

This chain connects TRBV19 to TRBJ2-7, with a tentative D call TRBD2 (7 bases). This CDR3 has 14 residues. The ends were cut back, 7 bases at V and 0 bases at J, with 13 bases in the middle. The V gene's germline CDR1 is LNHDA and CDR2 SQIVND (reference sequence). The CDR3 reads CASNPAGASYEQYF. The DNA for the CDR3 is TGTGCCAGTAATCCTGCGGGGGCCTCCTACGAGCAGTACTTC.

The chain carries TRBV3-1 (or the pseudogene TRBV3-2) and TRBJ1-6, with a tentative D call TRBD1 (5 bases). V lost 1 base and J 8 bases, leaving 12 bases between the germline ends. The CDR3 has 15 residues. Germline values: CDR1 LGHDT, CDR2 YNNKEL (reference sequence). The CDR3 sequence is CASSQGGTMDSPLHF. In DNA form, the CDR3 reads TGTGCCAGCAGCCAAGGGGGGACTATGGATTCACCCCTCCACTTT.

The chain combines TRBV25-1 with TRBJ2-7; 10 nucleotides line up with TRBD2. There are 15 residues in the CDR3. Germline V gene data show CDR1 as MGHDK and CDR2 as SYGVNS. The V segment lost 1 base and the J segment 2 bases; nucleotides outside the gene matches: 2. The CDR3 sequence is CASSELLAGTYEQYF. CDR3 DNA: TGTGCCAGCAGTGAATTACTAGCGGGGACCTACGAGCAGTACTTC.